A single sample gave rise to the 2 T cell receptor beta chains below, sequenced in a study of post-analysis software for immune sequencing data. General study findings and limits: Relative to controls, patients had 4 or 5 TRBV segments at higher frequency, with TRBV5-6, TRBV5-1 and TRBV20-1 among these.

For these receptors, no antigen is known. Each TCR beta cDNA library carried unique molecular identifiers. Using its own MiXCR run on the PCR reads, TCRdb lists one record per CDR3 protein. The top ten clones hold approximately 6% of a sample with more than 500,000 distinct CDR3 sequences, 34% of them seen once. The sequencing sample was made of blood. The receptors originated from a girl under 18 with multiple sclerosis.

In regard to this clonotype: This may come from a read error, since a much larger clone is one base off. V usage is TRBV10-3 and J usage is TRBJ1-6; 7 bases line up with TRBD1. The CDR3 has 16 amino acids. Germline V CDR1 and CDR2: ENHRY, SYGVKD. The V segment lost 6 bases and the J segment 9 bases; nucleotides outside the gene matches: 14. The CDR3 loop reads CAISRSADRVGSPLHF. The DNA for the CDR3 is TGTGCCATCAGCCGATCTGCCGACAGGGTAGGTTCACCCCTCCACTTT.

The rearrangement joins TRBV20-1 to TRBJ1-5, with D perhaps matching TRBD1 (6 bases). The CDR3 runs 16 residues. Trimming pared 3 bases from V and 6 bases from J, leaving 21 bases between. Looked up from germline, CDR1 is DFQATT and CDR2 is SNEGSKA (reference sequence). This chain's CDR3 is CSASFATTGSGQPQHF. Written as DNA, the CDR3 is TGCAGTGCTAGCTTTGCTACCACAGGGAGTGGTCAGCCCCAGCATTTT.